This is a list of T cell receptor beta chains from one sample in a study of T cell responses to AZD1222 COVID-19 vaccine. Only in-frame clones appear in the TCRdb table, and some are missing; sequencing was by immunoSEQ multiplex PCR. The table lists around 130,000 clones, more than 80% of them singletons. The specimen comprised peripheral blood, sampled on day 0 of AZD1222 vaccination. These receptors were obtained from an adult in good health. The CDR3 runs from the conserved cysteine through the conserved F or W. The order of the fields is D gene, V gene, J gene, CDR3 length, clone size, CDR3 protein, CDR3 DNA. The D gene is left open where the match is weak. Only part of the rows carry a size: once, few, many, or a class if the clone is expanded.

TRBD1	TRBV16	TRBJ1-2	16	once	CASSQTQTGQGNGYTF	TGTGCCAGCAGCCAAACCCAGACGGGACAGGGTAACGGCTACACCTTC
.	TRBV18	TRBJ1-1	13	.	CASSVGQNTEAFF	TGTGCCAGCTCAGTGGGACAGAACACTGAAGCTTTCTTT
.	TRBV11-1	TRBJ2-1	16	.	CASSRDGAISYNEQFF	TGTGCCAGCAGTAGAGATGGGGCAATCTCCTACAATGAGCAGTTCTTC
.	TRBV3-1/TRBV3-2	TRBJ2-7	13	.	CASTRGSAYEQYF	TGTGCCAGCACAAGGGGGTCAGCCTACGAGCAGTACTTC
.	TRBV6-5	TRBJ1-2	14	.	CASSPSAWFHGYTF	TGTGCCAGCAGCCCATCCGCGTGGTTCCATGGCTACACCTTC
.	TRBV30	TRBJ1-3	16	.	CAWSEPRTLSGNTIYF	TGTGCCTGGAGTGAGCCCCGGACCCTCTCTGGAAACACCATATATTTT
.	TRBV7-3	TRBJ2-7	14	few	CASSSQGNGYEQYF	TGTGCCAGCAGCTCACAGGGTAACGGCTACGAGCAGTACTTC
.	TRBV12-5	TRBJ1-1	14	.	CANDGGIRGKEAFF	TGTGCTAATGACGGGGGCATAAGGGGGAAGGAAGCTTTCTTT
.	TRBV5-1	TRBJ2-1	15	.	CASTAEGQTYNEQFF	TGCGCCAGCACCGCGGAGGGCCAGACTTACAATGAGCAGTTCTTC
TRBD1	TRBV29-1	TRBJ2-1	12	.	CSGGQARNEQFF	TGCAGCGGGGGACAGGCGAGAAATGAGCAGTTCTTC
.	TRBV3-1/TRBV3-2	TRBJ1-2	15	.	CASSQDLWQGGGYTF	TGTGCCAGCAGCCAAGATCTTTGGCAGGGTGGCGGCTACACCTTC
TRBD1	TRBV15	TRBJ2-1	15	.	CATSPRQGPGNEQFF	TGTGCCACCAGCCCAAGACAGGGACCCGGCAATGAGCAGTTCTTC
TRBD1	TRBV7-2	TRBJ1-2	16	.	CASSLARGQGIGGYTF	TGTGCCAGCAGCTTAGCACGGGGACAGGGGATCGGTGGCTACACCTTC
.	TRBV27	TRBJ1-2	13	.	CASSPTKNYGYTF	TGTGCCAGCAGTCCGACAAAAAACTATGGCTACACCTTC
.	TRBV7-8	TRBJ2-7	14	.	CASSLAGATGEQYF	TGTGCCAGCAGCTTAGCAGGGGCGACGGGCGAGCAGTACTTC
TRBD1	TRBV9	TRBJ1-1	16	.	CASSPRTGLRNTEAFF	TGTGCCAGCAGCCCCCGGACAGGGTTGAGGAACACTGAAGCTTTCTTT
TRBD1	TRBV6-5	TRBJ1-2	13	.	CASTGTGYYGYTF	TGTGCCAGCACCGGGACAGGGTATTATGGCTACACCTTC
.	TRBV11-2	TRBJ2-7	14	.	CASSLWTASYEQYF	TGTGCCAGCAGCCTGTGGACAGCGTCCTACGAGCAGTACTTC
.	TRBV15	TRBJ1-3	16	.	CATSQVGGGGGNTIYF	TGTGCCACCAGCCAAGTGGGAGGGGGTGGTGGAAACACCATATATTTT
.	TRBV5-6	TRBJ1-5	16	.	CASSLLGSYGGGPQHF	TGTGCCAGCAGCTTGCTGGGTTCTTATGGGGGTGGGCCCCAGCATTTT
.	TRBV7-8	TRBJ2-2	16	.	CASRVRDPMRTGELFF	TGTGCCAGCAGAGTGCGGGACCCAATGCGGACCGGGGAGCTGTTTTTT
TRBD1	TRBV30	TRBJ1-2	14	.	CAWRAGGASYGYTF	TGTGCCTGGAGAGCAGGGGGAGCTAGCTATGGCTACACCTTC
.	TRBV28	TRBJ1-2	12	once	CASNPPTGGYTF	TGTGCCAGCAACCCCCCAACGGGGGGCTACACCTTC
.	TRBV7-3	TRBJ2-1	14	.	CASSLTLSYNEQFF	TGTGCCAGCAGCTTAACCCTCTCCTACAATGAGCAGTTCTTC
.	TRBV7-3	TRBJ1-1	13	.	CASSPRGNTEAFF	TGTGCCAGCAGCCCACGAGGGAACACTGAAGCTTTCTTT
.	TRBV6-5	TRBJ2-5	13	.	CASNAWRQETQYF	TGTGCCAGCAACGCCTGGCGACAAGAGACCCAGTACTTC
.	TRBV19	TRBJ2-3	13	.	CASRGQLTDTQYF	TGTGCCAGTAGAGGGCAGCTCACAGATACGCAGTATTTT
.	TRBV7-3	TRBJ2-5	14	.	CASSGGGGGKTQYF	TGTGCCAGCAGCGGCGGAGGGGGCGGGAAGACCCAGTACTTC
.	TRBV4-1	TRBJ1-5	17	.	CASSQEPTGTFLSPQHF	TGCGCCAGCAGCCAAGAGCCGACAGGAACGTTCCTCAGCCCCCAGCATTTT
.	TRBV11-3	TRBJ2-3	13	.	CASGEIGTDTQYF	TGTGCCAGCGGAGAGATCGGGACAGATACGCAGTATTTT
.	TRBV19	TRBJ1-1	13	.	CASTFTGRTEAFF	TGTGCCAGTACCTTTACAGGAAGAACTGAAGCTTTCTTT
.	TRBV10-1	TRBJ2-5	15	.	CASSPGRSAGETQYF	TGCGCCAGCAGTCCGGGACGATCGGCAGGGGAGACCCAGTACTTC
.	TRBV29-1	TRBJ2-2	14	.	CSASPGYSTGELFF	TGCAGCGCTTCGCCGGGATATTCCACCGGGGAGCTGTTTTTT
.	TRBV5-4	TRBJ1-4	14	.	CASSRTGGDEKLFF	TGTGCCAGCAGCCGTACCGGGGGGGATGAAAAACTGTTTTTT
.	TRBV28	TRBJ1-1	17	.	CASSLPGRIDSNTEAFF	TGTGCCAGCAGTTTGCCGGGACGAATCGATTCCAACACTGAAGCTTTCTTT
.	TRBV18	TRBJ1-2	14	.	CASSPYRDTYGYTF	TGTGCCAGCTCACCGTACCGGGACACTTATGGCTACACCTTC
.	TRBV2	TRBJ2-7	15	.	CASSEMTWGSYEQYF	TGTGCCAGCAGTGAGATGACTTGGGGCTCCTACGAGCAGTACTTC
TRBD1	TRBV28	TRBJ2-1	16	.	CASSTNGQGKNNEQFF	TGTGCCAGCAGCACCAACGGACAGGGAAAAAACAATGAGCAGTTCTTC
.	TRBV9	TRBJ2-1	14	.	CASSVGGVPNEQFF	TGTGCCAGCAGCGTTGGAGGAGTTCCCAATGAGCAGTTCTTC
.	TRBV19	TRBJ1-6	16	.	CASSRQVSSYNSPLHF	TGTGCCAGTAGCAGACAGGTTTCCTCCTATAATTCACCCCTCCACTTT
.	TRBV10-1	TRBJ1-1	15	once	CASSARSTTGTEAFF	TGCGCCAGCAGTGCCCGATCGACAACGGGCACTGAAGCTTTCTTT
.	TRBV10-3	TRBJ1-3	12	.	CAISLDSLTIYF	TGTGCCATCAGTCTGGACAGCCTCACCATATATTTT
.	TRBV15	TRBJ2-2	16	.	CATSVQALMNTGELFF	TGTGCCACCAGCGTCCAGGCGCTCATGAACACCGGGGAGCTGTTTTTT
.	TRBV5-1	TRBJ1-5	15	.	CASSLEPGPGEPQHF	TGCGCCAGCAGCTTGGAACCAGGGCCAGGGGAGCCCCAGCATTTT
.	TRBV11-1	TRBJ1-2	13	.	CASSPGRDYGYTF	TGTGCCAGCAGCCCCGGCAGGGACTATGGCTACACCTTC
.	TRBV25-1	TRBJ1-4	13	.	CASSVLLGEKLFF	TGTGCCAGCAGTGTTCTGCTGGGAGAAAAACTGTTTTTT
.	TRBV4-2	TRBJ2-7	15	.	CASSQVNAGGPEQYF	TGTGCCAGCAGCCAAGTCAACGCCGGGGGACCCGAGCAGTACTTC